Here is one TCR beta chain with its context. The repertoire was sequenced with immunoSEQ multiplex PCR; TCRdb's copy has only in-frame clones and lacks some. The sample records 40,000 or so clones, roughly 90% being singletons. These data originate in a study of sequential checkpoint blockade in melanoma. Germline lookup yields CDR1 MNHEY and CDR2 SMNVEV (reference sequence). Trimming removed 5 bases from V and 0 bases from J; junction bases left unmatched: 9. CDR3 size: 18 residues. Noted treatment: randomized to nivolumab then ipilimumab (arm A) or the reverse (arm B). The source is a human donor with melanoma. The genes are TRBV27 and TRBJ2-1; 11 nucleotides match TRBD2. The sequencing here drew on CD8+ T cells sorted from blood (inferred from file names), taken from a patient given nivolumab and ipilimumab in sequence. The CDR3 protein is CASSPTSGKSNSYNEQFF. In DNA form, the CDR3 reads TGTGCCAGCAGTCCGACTAGCGGGAAATCTAACTCCTACAATGAGCAGTTCTTC.